This T cell receptor (beta chain) was recovered during a study of regulatory T cells. Germline V lookup: CDR1 LNHDA, CDR2 SQIVND (reference sequence). CDR3 size: 15 residues. The V and J ends lost 2 bases and 4 bases respectively, with 12 bases between them. The primer mix had 52 TRBV and 13 TRBJ primers. Clones were sequenced by immunoSEQ multiplex PCR, and TCRdb holds only the in-frame ones, with some missing. This sample carries 17,000 or so clones, roughly 90% of them seen once, and the ten largest clones take 25% to 35%. Every patient with CD3G deficiency had evidence of autoimmunity. Sequencing was performed on CD8+ T cells sorted from blood. The rearrangement joins TRBV19 to TRBJ1-5; D gene ambiguous. The TCR was taken from a person aged 18 to 29 with CD3G deficiency. CDR3 protein: CASSISRAGNQPQHF. CDR3 DNA sequence: TGTGCCAGTAGTATATCGAGGGCGGGAAATCAGCCCCAGCATTTT.